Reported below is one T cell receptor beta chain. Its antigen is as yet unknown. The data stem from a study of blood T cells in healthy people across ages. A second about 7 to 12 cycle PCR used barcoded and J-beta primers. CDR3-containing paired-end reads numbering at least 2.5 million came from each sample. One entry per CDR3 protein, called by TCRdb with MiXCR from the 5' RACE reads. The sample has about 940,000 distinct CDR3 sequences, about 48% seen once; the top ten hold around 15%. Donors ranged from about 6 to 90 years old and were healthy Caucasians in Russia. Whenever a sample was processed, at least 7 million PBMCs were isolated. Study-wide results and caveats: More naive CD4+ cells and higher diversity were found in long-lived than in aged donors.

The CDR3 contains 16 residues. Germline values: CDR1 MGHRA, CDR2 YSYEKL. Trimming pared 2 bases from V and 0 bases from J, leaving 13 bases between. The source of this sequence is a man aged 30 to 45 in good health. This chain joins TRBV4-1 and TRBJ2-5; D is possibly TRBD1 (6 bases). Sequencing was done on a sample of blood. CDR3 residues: CASSQSRTEYQETQYF. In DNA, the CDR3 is TGCGCCAGCAGCCAATCCCGGACAGAGTACCAAGAGACCCAGTACTTC.